Below are 7 T cell receptor beta chains sequenced from a single sample in a study of T-cell reconstitution after alpha-beta-depleted transplantation in children. Preparing the TCRbeta library involved the use of unique molecular identifiers. Each CDR3 protein is one row after TCRdb ran MiXCR on the PCR reads. The sample shows 250,000 to 300,000 distinct CDR3 sequences, more than 8% of them seen only once. The specimen comprised PBMCs from the stem cell graft donor, sampled from the stem cell graft. The origin of the receptors is a human donor who donated a stem cell graft to a child with SCID.

A few counts support this clonotype. As DNA, the CDR3 is TGTGCCAGCAGCTTAAAAGCGGGGGGCCTGGCGTTTGATGAGCAGTTCTTC. This translates into CASSLKAGGLAFDEQFF. J is TRBJ2-1 and V is TRBV7-2; 9 bases are shared with TRBD2. Looked up from germline, CDR1 is SGHTA and CDR2 is FQGNSA. Trimming took 2 bases from V and 8 from J; bases not matched to a gene: 13. This CDR3 has 17 residues.

The chain has TRBV5-3 and TRBJ2-5, with D unresolved. TRBV5-3 is marked as an open reading frame, function uncertain. This CDR3 contains 15 residues. The germline V and J ends were trimmed by 9 bases and 5 bases, with 23 bases remaining between them. The CDR3 spells CAMSDGPFTRETQYF. The CDR3 bases are TGTGCCATGAGCGATGGGCCCTTTACGAGGGAGACCCAGTACTTC.

The rearrangement links TRBV6-5 to TRBJ2-3; possibly TRBD2 for D (5 bases). Trimming removed 0 bases from V and 1 base from J, with 8 bases in between. The germline CDR1 and CDR2 sequences are MNHEY and SVGAGI. CDR3 length: 15 residues. The CDR3 region has the DNA TGTGCCAGCAGTTACTCTATACTAGGCACAGATACGCAGTATTTT. Translation: CASSYSILGTDTQYF.

The chain couples TRBV18 to TRBJ1-1; D is unclear. This CDR3 has 14 amino acids. Germline V gene sequence: CDR1 KGHSH, CDR2 LQKENI. The V and J ends lost 2 bases and 2 bases respectively, with 9 bases between them. The CDR3 loop is CASSPSVINTEAFF. The CDR3 DNA follows: TGTGCCAGCTCACCATCGGTGATAAACACTGAAGCTTTCTTT. Combining the CDR3 with reference TRBV18 and TRBJ1-1 gives the whole variable domain NAGVMQNPRHLVRRRGQEARLRCSPMKGHSHVYWYRQLPEEGLKFMVYLQKENIIDESGMPKERFSAEFPKEGPSILRIQQVVRGDSAAYFCASSPSVINTEAFFGQGTRLTVV.

Regarding this clonotype: Relative to the germline gene, one junction end is altered; a read error may explain this. The V call is TRBV6-1, the J call TRBJ2-3; D is uncertain. The germline gives CDR1 MNHNS, CDR2 SASEGT. The CDR3 spans 15 residues. CDR3 sequence (DNA): TGTACCAGCAGCCCTTCCCCCCCTAGCACAGATACGCAGTATTTT. This encodes CTSSPSPPSTDTQYF.

The table lists this clonotype with a few counts. This chain links TRBV7-8 with TRBJ2-6, with a possible D match to TRBD1 (7 bases). CDR1 and CDR2 from the germline V gene are SGHVS and FQNEAQ. V lost 7 bases, J lost 1 base, and 14 bases lay in between. There are 16 residues in the CDR3. CDR3 bases: TGTGCCAGCAACGGAGGGGGCCTATCTGGGGCCAACGTCCTGACTTTC. Protein: CASNGGGLSGANVLTF.

This clonotype was seen repeatedly, ten times or more. This chain uses TRBV7-2 with TRBJ1-6; possible D gene TRBD1, 5 bases. CDR3 length: 14 amino acids. The ends were cut back, 3 bases at V and 2 bases at J, with 5 bases in the middle. The germline V gene has CDR1 SGHTA and CDR2 FQGNSA. As DNA, the CDR3 is TGTGCCAGCAGCTTGGGACCCTATAATTCACCCCTCCACTTT. Its translation is CASSLGPYNSPLHF.